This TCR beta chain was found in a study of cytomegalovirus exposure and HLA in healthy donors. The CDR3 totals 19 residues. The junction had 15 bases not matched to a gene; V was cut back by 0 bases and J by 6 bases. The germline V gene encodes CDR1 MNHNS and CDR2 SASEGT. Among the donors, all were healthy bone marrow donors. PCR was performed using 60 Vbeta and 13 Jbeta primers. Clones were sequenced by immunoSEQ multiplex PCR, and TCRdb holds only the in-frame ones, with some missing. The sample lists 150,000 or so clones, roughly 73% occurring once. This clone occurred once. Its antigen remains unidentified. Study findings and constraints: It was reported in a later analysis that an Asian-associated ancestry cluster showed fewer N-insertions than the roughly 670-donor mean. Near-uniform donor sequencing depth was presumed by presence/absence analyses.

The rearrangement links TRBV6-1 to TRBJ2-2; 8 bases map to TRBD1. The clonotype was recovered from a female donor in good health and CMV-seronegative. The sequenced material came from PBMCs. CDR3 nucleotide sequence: TGTGCCAGCAGTGAAGCGCTGCGCAGGGGGCTAATACCAGCCGGGGAGCTGTTTTTT. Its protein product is CASSEALRRGLIPAGELFF.